Reported below is one T cell receptor (beta chain). The data belong to a study of blood T cell repertoires in COVID-19. Study-wide background: COVID-19 samples from acute and convalescent phases originated in the United States, Italy and Spain. PBMCs, B-cell-depleted T cells, or T cells were the source of the cDNA or gDNA that made up the material.

Looked up from germline, CDR1 is ENHRY and CDR2 is SYGVKD. V lost 4 bases, J lost 1 base, and 10 bases lay in between. The CDR3 is 14 amino acids. This table comes from immunoSEQ multiplex PCR, and its TCRdb copy is limited to in-frame clones, with some not included. Of roughly 340,000 clones in the sample, roughly 90% were seen once. Followed longitudinally, the Seattle patients had been enrolled during active infection. The V and J genes are TRBV10-3 and TRBJ1-1; perhaps TRBD1 as D (5 bases). The sample comprised peripheral blood. The clonotype comes from a woman in her sixties or seventies with COVID-19, enrolled during active disease. The CDR3 loop reads CAISAEQENTEAFF. The CDR3 nucleotides read TGTGCCATCAGTGCGGAACAGGAGAACACTGAAGCTTTCTTT.